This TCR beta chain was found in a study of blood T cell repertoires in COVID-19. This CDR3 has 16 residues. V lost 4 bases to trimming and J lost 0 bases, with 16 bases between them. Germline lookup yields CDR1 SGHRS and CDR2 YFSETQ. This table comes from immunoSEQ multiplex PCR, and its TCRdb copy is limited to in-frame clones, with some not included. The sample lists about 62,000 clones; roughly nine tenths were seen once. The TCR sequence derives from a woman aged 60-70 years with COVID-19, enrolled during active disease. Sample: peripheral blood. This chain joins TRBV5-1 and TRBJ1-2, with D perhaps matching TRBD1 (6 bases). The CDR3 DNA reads TGCGCCAGCAGCCCGGAATTCAAGGGGGCTAACTATGGCTACACCTTC. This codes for CASSPEFKGANYGYTF.